Listed below are T cell receptor beta chains from one sample, sequenced in a study of shared clonotypes between healthy human individuals. Repertoires were generated with immunoSEQ multiplex PCR, while TCRdb's copy carries only in-frame clones and drops some. The sample consists of 2 million to 2.5 million clones, around 93% of them appearing once. Sequencing was done on a sample of naive CD4+ T cells from PBMCs. The receptors shown here come from a man between 18 and 29 years old in good health. Some clones in this sample may be carry-over from other donors' samples. Each CDR3 is given with its conserved first and last residue. D genes are given only for firm matches. Clone size is stated in some rows and not others, as once, few, many or a class when expanded.

CDR3 protein: CASSPRGAEETQYF
CDR3 DNA: TGTGCCAGCTCACCACGAGGAGCAGAAGAGACCCAGTACTTC
V gene: TRBV18
J gene: TRBJ2-5
clone size: NA
CDR3 length: 14
D gene: NA

CDR3 protein: CASSPIGDPNQPQHF
CDR3 DNA: TGTGCCAGCTCACCGATAGGTGACCCCAATCAGCCCCAGCATTTT
V gene: TRBV18
J gene: TRBJ1-5
clone size: NA
CDR3 length: 15
D gene: NA

CDR3 protein: CASSLGLAGDSYEQYF
CDR3 DNA: TGTGCCAGCAGCCTGGGACTAGCGGGGGACTCCTACGAGCAGTACTTC
V gene: TRBV5-6
J gene: TRBJ2-7
clone size: NA
CDR3 length: 16
D gene: TRBD2

CDR3 protein: CASSLARPMNTEAFF
CDR3 DNA: TGTGCCAGCAGCTTGGCCCGTCCTATGAACACTGAAGCTTTCTTT
V gene: TRBV5-4
J gene: TRBJ1-1
clone size: NA
CDR3 length: 15
D gene: NA

CDR3 protein: CASSPGGSSTDTQYF
CDR3 DNA: TGTGCCAGCTCACCAGGCGGGAGCAGCACAGATACGCAGTATTTT
V gene: TRBV18
J gene: TRBJ2-3
clone size: once
CDR3 length: 15
D gene: TRBD2

CDR3 protein: CASSVVGRSYNEQFF
CDR3 DNA: TGTGCCAGCAGCGTAGTGGGAAGGTCCTACAATGAGCAGTTCTTC
V gene: TRBV9
J gene: TRBJ2-1
clone size: NA
CDR3 length: 15
D gene: NA

CDR3 protein: CASRTRGTEAFF
CDR3 DNA: TGTGCCAGCAGAACAAGGGGCACTGAAGCTTTCTTT
V gene: TRBV6-5
J gene: TRBJ1-1
clone size: NA
CDR3 length: 12
D gene: NA

CDR3 protein: CASSIPGQDSYEQYF
CDR3 DNA: TGTGCCAGTAGTATACCCGGACAGGATTCCTACGAGCAGTACTTC
V gene: TRBV19
J gene: TRBJ2-7
clone size: NA
CDR3 length: 15
D gene: TRBD1

CDR3 protein: CASSHRPGGSTDTQYF
CDR3 DNA: TGTGCCAGCAGCCACCGTCCCGGCGGGAGCACAGATACGCAGTATTTT
V gene: TRBV6-6
J gene: TRBJ2-3
clone size: NA
CDR3 length: 16
D gene: NA

CDR3 protein: CASSQDTTNVYEQYF
CDR3 DNA: TGCGCCAGCAGCCAAGATACGACGAATGTCTACGAGCAGTACTTC
V gene: TRBV4-1
J gene: TRBJ2-7
clone size: NA
CDR3 length: 15
D gene: NA

CDR3 protein: CASSPVAGDSTGELFF
CDR3 DNA: TGTGCCAGCTCACCAGTGGCAGGGGACTCGACCGGGGAGCTGTTTTTT
V gene: TRBV18
J gene: TRBJ2-2
clone size: NA
CDR3 length: 16
D gene: NA

CDR3 protein: CASFGTSTDTQYF
CDR3 DNA: TGTGCCAGCTTCGGCACCTCCACAGATACGCAGTATTTT
V gene: TRBV28
J gene: TRBJ2-3
clone size: NA
CDR3 length: 13
D gene: NA

CDR3 protein: CASSYSKTGGEKLFF
CDR3 DNA: TGTGCCAGCAGTTACTCGAAAACTGGGGGGGAAAAACTGTTTTTT
V gene: TRBV6-5
J gene: TRBJ1-4
clone size: NA
CDR3 length: 15
D gene: NA

CDR3 protein: CATSRDRKGYEQYF
CDR3 DNA: TGTGCCACCAGCAGAGATCGTAAGGGCTACGAGCAGTACTTC
V gene: TRBV15
J gene: TRBJ2-7
clone size: NA
CDR3 length: 14
D gene: NA

CDR3 protein: CASRDRQEWDEQYF
CDR3 DNA: TGTGCCAGCAGGGACAGACAGGAATGGGACGAGCAGTACTTC
V gene: TRBV6-1
J gene: TRBJ2-7
clone size: NA
CDR3 length: 14
D gene: NA

CDR3 protein: CASSLGASGRPYEQYF
CDR3 DNA: TGTGCCAGCAGCTTAGGTGCTAGCGGGAGGCCCTACGAGCAGTACTTC
V gene: TRBV11-2
J gene: TRBJ2-7
clone size: NA
CDR3 length: 16
D gene: TRBD2

CDR3 protein: CASSAGLAGAEDTQYF
CDR3 DNA: TGTGCCAGCTCAGCGGGACTAGCGGGAGCTGAAGATACGCAGTATTTT
V gene: TRBV18
J gene: TRBJ2-3
clone size: NA
CDR3 length: 16
D gene: TRBD2

CDR3 protein: CASSFAGTEAFF
CDR3 DNA: TGTGCCAGCAGCTTCGCGGGCACTGAAGCTTTCTTT
V gene: TRBV7-2
J gene: TRBJ1-1
clone size: NA
CDR3 length: 12
D gene: NA

CDR3 protein: CASSLAGAANYGYTF
CDR3 DNA: TGTGCCAGCAGCTTAGCGGGGGCCGCTAACTATGGCTACACCTTC
V gene: TRBV7-9
J gene: TRBJ1-2
clone size: few
CDR3 length: 15
D gene: NA

CDR3 protein: CAWSPPQVPSYEQYF
CDR3 DNA: TGTGCCTGGAGTCCTCCACAGGTCCCCTCCTACGAGCAGTACTTC
V gene: TRBV30
J gene: TRBJ2-7
clone size: NA
CDR3 length: 15
D gene: NA

CDR3 protein: CASSPTGRGTGELFF
CDR3 DNA: TGCGCCAGCAGCCCTACAGGGAGAGGCACCGGGGAGCTGTTTTTT
V gene: TRBV4-1
J gene: TRBJ2-2
clone size: NA
CDR3 length: 15
D gene: NA

CDR3 protein: CASSIQTGGDQPQHF
CDR3 DNA: TGTGCCAGTAGTATCCAGACAGGGGGCGATCAGCCCCAGCATTTT
V gene: TRBV19
J gene: TRBJ1-5
clone size: NA
CDR3 length: 15
D gene: TRBD1

CDR3 protein: CASSAIVFRDEQYF
CDR3 DNA: TGTGCCAGCAGCGCGATAGTGTTTCGGGACGAGCAGTACTTC
V gene: TRBV2
J gene: TRBJ2-7
clone size: NA
CDR3 length: 14
D gene: NA

CDR3 protein: CASSLGSGLTYEQYF
CDR3 DNA: TGTGCCAGCAGCTTAGGGTCAGGGCTGACCTACGAGCAGTACTTC
V gene: TRBV11-2
J gene: TRBJ2-7
clone size: NA
CDR3 length: 15
D gene: NA

CDR3 protein: CASSLVVDTEAFF
CDR3 DNA: TGCGCCAGCAGCTTGGTTGTAGACACTGAAGCTTTCTTT
V gene: TRBV5-1
J gene: TRBJ1-1
clone size: NA
CDR3 length: 13
D gene: NA

CDR3 protein: CASTPRGRETQYF
CDR3 DNA: TGTGCCAGCACCCCCAGGGGCCGGGAGACCCAGTACTTC
V gene: TRBV6-5
J gene: TRBJ2-5
clone size: NA
CDR3 length: 13
D gene: NA

CDR3 protein: CASSLGMLAGTDTQYF
CDR3 DNA: TGTGCCAGCAGCTTAGGGATGCTAGCGGGGACAGATACGCAGTATTTT
V gene: TRBV7-3
J gene: TRBJ2-3
clone size: NA
CDR3 length: 16
D gene: TRBD2

CDR3 protein: CASKGQGDTGELFF
CDR3 DNA: TGTGCCAGCAAGGGACAGGGAGACACCGGGGAGCTGTTTTTT
V gene: TRBV6-5
J gene: TRBJ2-2
clone size: NA
CDR3 length: 14
D gene: TRBD1

CDR3 protein: CASSLTPSTDTQYF
CDR3 DNA: TGTGCCAGCAGCTTAACACCCAGCACAGATACGCAGTATTTT
V gene: TRBV7-3
J gene: TRBJ2-3
clone size: once
CDR3 length: 14
D gene: NA

CDR3 protein: CASSSVTSDTQYF
CDR3 DNA: TGTGCCAGCAGCTCCGTTACCTCAGATACGCAGTATTTT
V gene: TRBV7-2
J gene: TRBJ2-3
clone size: NA
CDR3 length: 13
D gene: NA

CDR3 protein: CASRLYPLPAQPQHF
CDR3 DNA: TGTGCCAGCAGGCTATACCCCCTCCCGGCTCAGCCCCAGCATTTT
V gene: TRBV28
J gene: TRBJ1-5
clone size: NA
CDR3 length: 15
D gene: NA

CDR3 protein: CASSLRQGTIEQYF
CDR3 DNA: TGTGCCAGCAGCTTACGACAGGGAACGATCGAGCAGTACTTC
V gene: TRBV5-6
J gene: TRBJ2-7
clone size: NA
CDR3 length: 14
D gene: TRBD1

CDR3 protein: CASSGIAGGPNEQYF
CDR3 DNA: TGTGCCAGCAGCGGAATAGCGGGAGGGCCGAACGAGCAGTACTTC
V gene: TRBV5-5
J gene: TRBJ2-7
clone size: NA
CDR3 length: 15
D gene: TRBD2

CDR3 protein: CATSRDRNYGYTF
CDR3 DNA: TGTGCCACCAGCAGAGATCGTAACTATGGCTACACCTTC
V gene: TRBV15
J gene: TRBJ1-2
clone size: NA
CDR3 length: 13
D gene: NA

CDR3 protein: CASSREYGNTIYF
CDR3 DNA: TGTGCCAGCAGTCGAGAGTATGGAAACACCATATATTTT
V gene: TRBV9
J gene: TRBJ1-3
clone size: NA
CDR3 length: 13
D gene: NA

CDR3 protein: CASSLDLGPNEQFF
CDR3 DNA: TGTGCCAGCAGCTTAGATTTGGGCCCCAATGAGCAGTTCTTC
V gene: TRBV11-3
J gene: TRBJ2-1
clone size: NA
CDR3 length: 14
D gene: NA

CDR3 protein: CASSSYRGGYTEAFF
CDR3 DNA: TGTGCCAGCAGCTCCTACAGGGGGGGGTATACTGAAGCTTTCTTT
V gene: TRBV7-9
J gene: TRBJ1-1
clone size: NA
CDR3 length: 15
D gene: TRBD1

CDR3 protein: CASSPGTGVPYEQYF
CDR3 DNA: TGTGCCAGCAGTCCCGGGACAGGGGTACCTTACGAGCAGTACTTC
V gene: TRBV28
J gene: TRBJ2-7
clone size: NA
CDR3 length: 15
D gene: TRBD1

CDR3 protein: CASERRTVSYNEQFF
CDR3 DNA: TGTGCCAGCGAACGTCGGACAGTCTCCTACAATGAGCAGTTCTTC
V gene: TRBV5-6
J gene: TRBJ2-1
clone size: NA
CDR3 length: 15
D gene: NA

CDR3 protein: CASSTGTSGGTGELFF
CDR3 DNA: TGTGCCAGCAGCACCGGGACTAGCGGAGGCACCGGGGAGCTGTTTTTT
V gene: TRBV5-4
J gene: TRBJ2-2
clone size: NA
CDR3 length: 16
D gene: TRBD2

CDR3 protein: CASSPVGGLSDTQYF
CDR3 DNA: TGTGCCAGCTCACCGGTGGGGGGTCTCTCAGATACGCAGTATTTT
V gene: TRBV18
J gene: TRBJ2-3
clone size: once
CDR3 length: 15
D gene: NA

CDR3 protein: CASSRAAAIYNEQFF
CDR3 DNA: TGTGCCAGCAGCCGGGCGGCGGCTATCTACAATGAGCAGTTCTTC
V gene: TRBV14
J gene: TRBJ2-1
clone size: NA
CDR3 length: 15
D gene: NA

CDR3 protein: CASSLYSLSGNTIYF
CDR3 DNA: TGTGCCAGCAGTTTATATAGCCTCTCTGGAAACACCATATATTTT
V gene: TRBV28
J gene: TRBJ1-3
clone size: NA
CDR3 length: 15
D gene: NA

CDR3 protein: CASSQETGPYGYTF
CDR3 DNA: TGCGCCAGCAGCCAAGAGACGGGACCTTATGGCTACACCTTC
V gene: TRBV4-3
J gene: TRBJ1-2
clone size: NA
CDR3 length: 14
D gene: NA

CDR3 protein: CASSLRGAYEAFF
CDR3 DNA: TGTGCCAGCAGTTTACGGGGGGCCTATGAAGCTTTCTTT
V gene: TRBV28
J gene: TRBJ1-1
clone size: NA
CDR3 length: 13
D gene: NA

CDR3 protein: CASTDRGRYEQYF
CDR3 DNA: TGTGCCAGCACGGACAGGGGGAGATACGAGCAGTACTTC
V gene: TRBV11-2
J gene: TRBJ2-7
clone size: NA
CDR3 length: 13
D gene: TRBD1

CDR3 protein: CAIRQGQSDEQYF
CDR3 DNA: TGTGCCATCAGACAGGGGCAATCGGACGAGCAGTACTTC
V gene: TRBV10-3
J gene: TRBJ2-7
clone size: NA
CDR3 length: 13
D gene: TRBD1

CDR3 protein: CASSPPGGYGYGYTF
CDR3 DNA: TGTGCCAGCAGTCCACCAGGGGGCTATGGCTATGGCTACACCTTC
V gene: TRBV28
J gene: TRBJ1-2
clone size: NA
CDR3 length: 15
D gene: TRBD1

CDR3 protein: CASRDFYRDEQYF
CDR3 DNA: TGTGCCAGCAGGGACTTTTACAGGGACGAGCAGTACTTC
V gene: TRBV25-1
J gene: TRBJ2-7
clone size: NA
CDR3 length: 13
D gene: NA

CDR3 protein: CASSVGLQRRTDTQYF
CDR3 DNA: TGTGCCAGCAGCGTAGGCCTTCAGCGGCGCACAGATACGCAGTATTTT
V gene: TRBV9
J gene: TRBJ2-3
clone size: NA
CDR3 length: 16
D gene: NA

CDR3 protein: CAISISLAKNIQYF
CDR3 DNA: TGTGCCATCTCTATTAGTCTAGCCAAAAACATTCAGTACTTC
V gene: TRBV28
J gene: TRBJ2-4
clone size: NA
CDR3 length: 14
D gene: NA

CDR3 protein: CASTPRATSSYNEQFF
CDR3 DNA: TGTGCCAGCACCCCCCGGGCGACGAGCTCCTACAATGAGCAGTTCTTC
V gene: TRBV7-3
J gene: TRBJ2-1
clone size: once
CDR3 length: 16
D gene: NA

CDR3 protein: CASSSVQGNHYGYTF
CDR3 DNA: TGTGCCAGCAGCTCCGTGCAGGGAAACCACTATGGCTACACCTTC
V gene: TRBV5-6
J gene: TRBJ1-2
clone size: NA
CDR3 length: 15
D gene: NA

CDR3 protein: CASSLKVLTKNIQYF
CDR3 DNA: TGTGCCAGCAGTTTGAAGGTATTGACCAAAAACATTCAGTACTTC
V gene: TRBV6-5
J gene: TRBJ2-4
clone size: NA
CDR3 length: 15
D gene: NA